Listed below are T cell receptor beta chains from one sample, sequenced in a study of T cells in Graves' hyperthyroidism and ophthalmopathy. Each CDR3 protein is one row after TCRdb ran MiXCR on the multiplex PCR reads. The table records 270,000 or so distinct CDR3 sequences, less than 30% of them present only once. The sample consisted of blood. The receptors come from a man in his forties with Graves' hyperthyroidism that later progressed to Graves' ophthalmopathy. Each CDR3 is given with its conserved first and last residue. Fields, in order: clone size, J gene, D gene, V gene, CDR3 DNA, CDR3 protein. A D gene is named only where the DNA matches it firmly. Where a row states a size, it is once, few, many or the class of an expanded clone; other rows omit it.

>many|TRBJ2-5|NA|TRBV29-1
TGCAGCGTGGGGGTCTCCTTCGGGGGGACCCAGTACTTC
CSVGVSFGGTQYF
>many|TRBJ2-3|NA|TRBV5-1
TGCGCCAGCAGCCGTTGGTCGGGTAGCACAGATACGCAGTATTTT
CASSRWSGSTDTQYF
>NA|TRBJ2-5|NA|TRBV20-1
TGCAGTGCCCTCGGGGACTTACAAGAGACCCAGTACTTC
CSALGDLQETQYF
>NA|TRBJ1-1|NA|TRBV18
TGTGCCAGCTCAAGGGGGGGCTCTGGCACTGAAGCTTTCTTT
CASSRGGSGTEAFF
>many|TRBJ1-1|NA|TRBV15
TGTGCCACCAGCAGAGAAGGGGGGACCGGGGGGACTGAAGCTTTCTTT
CATSREGGTGGTEAFF
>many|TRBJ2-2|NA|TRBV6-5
TGTGCCAGCAGTTTGACTACCACCGGGGAGCTGTTTTTT
CASSLTTTGELFF
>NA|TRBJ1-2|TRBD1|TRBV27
TGTGCCAGCAGTTACGGGACAGGAGGAACCGGCTACACCTTC
CASSYGTGGTGYTF
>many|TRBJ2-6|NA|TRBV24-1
TGTGCCACCAGTGGCGCAGGGCCGCCTGGGGCCAACGTCCTGACTTTC
CATSGAGPPGANVLTF
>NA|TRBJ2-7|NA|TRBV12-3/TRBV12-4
TGTGCCAGCAGGGGAAATTACGAGCAGTACTTC
CASRGNYEQYF
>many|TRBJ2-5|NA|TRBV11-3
TGTGCCAGCAGTCAAAACGGACAGTACCAAGAGACCCAGTACTTC
CASSQNGQYQETQYF
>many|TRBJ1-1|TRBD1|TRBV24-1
TGTGCCACCAGCGGACAGGGGCCCACTGAAGCTTTCTTT
CATSGQGPTEAFF
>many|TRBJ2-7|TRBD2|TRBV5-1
TGCGCCAGCAGCTTTCAAGCGGGAGGGTCCTACGAGCAGTACTTC
CASSFQAGGSYEQYF
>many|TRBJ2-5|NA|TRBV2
TGTGCCAGCAGAGAAGTGCCGTCGTGGGGGGAAGAGACCCAGTACTTC
CASREVPSWGEETQYF
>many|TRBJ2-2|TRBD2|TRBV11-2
TGTGCCAGCACCACCGGACTAGAGTACAGCGGGGAGCTGTTTTTT
CASTTGLEYSGELFF
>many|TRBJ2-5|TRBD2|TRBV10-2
TGCGCCAGCAGAAAAGGACTAGCGGGAGGTCAGGAGACCCAGTACTTC
CASRKGLAGGQETQYF
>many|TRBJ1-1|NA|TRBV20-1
TGCAGTGCTAGAGCGAACGTCCAGGGGAACACTGAAGCTTTCTTT
CSARANVQGNTEAFF
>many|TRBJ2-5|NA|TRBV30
TGTGCCTGGAGTGTTGCGCGGAGTCAAGAGACCCAGTACTTC
CAWSVARSQETQYF
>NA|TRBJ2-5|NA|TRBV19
TGTGCCAGTACCCAGAACCCCGGGACGATACAAGAGACCCAGTACTTC
CASTQNPGTIQETQYF
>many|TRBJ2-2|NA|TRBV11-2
TGTGCCAGCAGCTTAGAGCGGGTGCTGAACACCGGGGAGCTGTTTTTT
CASSLERVLNTGELFF
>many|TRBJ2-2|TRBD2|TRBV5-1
TGCGCCAGCAGCTTGGGACTAGCGGGAGAACCCGGGGAGCTGTTTTTT
CASSLGLAGEPGELFF
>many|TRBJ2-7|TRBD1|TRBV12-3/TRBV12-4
TGTGCCAGCAGTTTGTGGGACAGCATCTACGAGCAGTACTTC
CASSLWDSIYEQYF
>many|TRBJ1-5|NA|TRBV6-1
TGTGCCAGCAGTGAAGCGCCAGGGTCGATGGGCAATCAGCCCCAGCATTTT
CASSEAPGSMGNQPQHF
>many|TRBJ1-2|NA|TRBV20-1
TGCAGTGCTAGAGTCGGACAGTACTATGGCTACACCTTC
CSARVGQYYGYTF
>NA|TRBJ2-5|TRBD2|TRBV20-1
TGCAGTGCTAGTGCCTCTAGCGGGAGGGACCAAGAGACCCAGTACTTC
CSASASSGRDQETQYF
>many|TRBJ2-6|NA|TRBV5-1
TGCGCCAGCAGCTTTTCAGGGACCGGGGCCAACGTCCTGACTTTC
CASSFSGTGANVLTF
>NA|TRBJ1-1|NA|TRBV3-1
TGTGCCAGCAGCCGACGAGGGGTTACGGCCACTGAAGCTTTCTTT
CASSRRGVTATEAFF